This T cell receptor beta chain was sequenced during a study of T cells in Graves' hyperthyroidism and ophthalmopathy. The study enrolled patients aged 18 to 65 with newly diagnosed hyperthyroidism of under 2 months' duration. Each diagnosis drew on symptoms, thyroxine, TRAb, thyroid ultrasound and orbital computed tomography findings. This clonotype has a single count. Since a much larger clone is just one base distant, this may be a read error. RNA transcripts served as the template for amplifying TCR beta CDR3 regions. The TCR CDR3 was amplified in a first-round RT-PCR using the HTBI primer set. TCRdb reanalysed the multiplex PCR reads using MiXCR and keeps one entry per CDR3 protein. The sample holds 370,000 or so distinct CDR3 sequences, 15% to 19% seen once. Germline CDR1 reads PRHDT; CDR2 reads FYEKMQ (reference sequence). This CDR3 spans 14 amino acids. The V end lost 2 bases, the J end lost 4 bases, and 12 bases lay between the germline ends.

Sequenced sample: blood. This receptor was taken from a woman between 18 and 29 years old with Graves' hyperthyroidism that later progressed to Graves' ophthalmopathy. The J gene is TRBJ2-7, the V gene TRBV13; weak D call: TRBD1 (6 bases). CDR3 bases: TGTGCCAGCAGCTTATACGGGACACTTTACGAGCAGTACTTC. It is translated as CASSLYGTLYEQYF.